Sequencing of this T cell receptor beta chain was carried out in a study of control samples from healthy donors and cancer patients. The V end lost 4 bases, the J end lost 2 bases, and 21 bases lay between the germline ends. This CDR3 region has 18 residues. CDR1 MNHEY and CDR2 SMNVEV come from the germline V gene (reference sequence). The data were produced by immunoSEQ multiplex PCR, yet TCRdb's version contains in-frame clones alone and is incomplete. The sample carries roughly 170,000 clones, approximately 91% recorded once. The specimen sequenced was blood. This chain joins TRBV27 and TRBJ1-5, with D uncertain. This clonotype was obtained from a woman aged 40 to 50 in good health. As DNA, the CDR3 is TGTGCCAGCAGTTATATTCGACACATAGATATGGGCAATCAGCCCCAGCATTTT. Its protein product is CASSYIRHIDMGNQPQHF.